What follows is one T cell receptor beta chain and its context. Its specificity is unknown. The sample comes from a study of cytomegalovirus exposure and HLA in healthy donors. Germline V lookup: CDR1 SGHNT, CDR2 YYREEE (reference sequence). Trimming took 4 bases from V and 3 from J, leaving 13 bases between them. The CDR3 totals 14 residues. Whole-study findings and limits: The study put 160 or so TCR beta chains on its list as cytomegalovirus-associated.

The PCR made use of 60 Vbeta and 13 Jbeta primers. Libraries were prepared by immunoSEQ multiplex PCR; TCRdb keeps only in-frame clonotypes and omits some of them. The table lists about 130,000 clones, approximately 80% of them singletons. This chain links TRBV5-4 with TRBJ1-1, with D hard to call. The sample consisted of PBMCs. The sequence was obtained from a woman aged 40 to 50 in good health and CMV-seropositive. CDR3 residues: CASSPSPADTEAFF. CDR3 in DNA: TGTGCCAGCAGCCCCTCTCCGGCGGACACTGAAGCTTTCTTT.